Presented here are 19 T cell receptor beta chains from one specimen sequenced in a study of human T cells and chemical hapten exposure. A single record per CDR3 protein comes from TCRdb applying MiXCR to the RACE reads. Among a few hundred thousand distinct CDR3 sequences listed, about 5% were seen once. Described time point: pre-sensitization, week 0. Noted treatment: therapeutic diphenylcyclopropenone sensitization with weekly scalp DPC. The specimen was whole blood, collected in connection with sensitization to the hapten diphenylcyclopropenone (DPC). The receptors originated from a young woman with alopecia areata. Some clones in this sample may be carry-over from other donors' samples.

This clonotype was seen repeatedly, ten times or more. V is TRBV6-2 or TRBV6-3 and J is TRBJ1-1; TRBD1 might be the D (5 bases). CDR1 and CDR2 (germline): MNHEY, SVGEGT. The CDR3 sequence is 13 residues long. The V gene lost 4 bases and the J gene lost 6 bases, with 12 bases spanning the gap. The CDR3 nucleotides are TGTGCCAGCAGTTCCTCAGGGAAATCTGAAGCTTTCTTT. Protein product: CASSSSGKSEAFF.

In this sample, this clonotype turned up many times. V gene TRBV20-1 combines with J gene TRBJ1-2, with D perhaps TRBD1 (5 bases). Between the trimmed V and J ends, which lost 3 bases and 8 bases, there was a span of 10 bases. Germline V gene data show CDR1 as DFQATT and CDR2 as SNEGSKA (reference sequence). CDR3 size: 11 residues. CDR3 loop: CSASREYGYTF. The CDR3 bases are TGCAGTGCTAGCAGGGAGTACGGCTACACCTTC.

This clonotype was counted between two and nine times. This chain joins TRBV20-1 and TRBJ2-3; weak D call: TRBD2 (6 bases). Trimming stripped 6 bases from V and 5 bases from J, with 15 bases between. The length of the CDR3 is 13 residues. The V gene's germline CDR1 is DFQATT and CDR2 SNEGSKA (reference sequence). CDR3 nucleotides: TGCAGTGCCCCGGGAACCGGGGGAGATACGCAGTATTTT. Protein product: CSAPGTGGDTQYF.

With regard to this clonotype: A much more abundant neighbour one base away suggests this may be a read error. The chain is built from TRBV7-8 and TRBJ2-3; a weak D match, TRBD1 (5 bases). Trimming left V 5 bases short and J 3 bases short, with 21 bases between. Germline V gives CDR1 SGHVS, CDR2 FQNEAQ. The CDR3 is 17 residues long. The CDR3 spells CASSPIRAGLQTDTQYF. In nucleotides, the CDR3 is TGTGCCAGCAGCCCGATCAGGGCAGGGTTACAAACAGATACGCAGTATTTT. The entire variable domain, with the rest obtained from reference TRBV7-8 and TRBJ2-3, is as follows: GAGVSQSPRYKVAKRGQDVALRCDPISGHVSLFWYQQALGQGPEFLTYFQNEAQLDKSGLPSDRFFAERPEGSVSTLKIQRTQQEDSAVYLCASSPIRAGLQTDTQYFGPGTRLTVL.

The chain uses TRBV15 and TRBJ2-7; D unresolved. Germline V gene data show CDR1 as LNHNV and CDR2 as YYDKDF (reference sequence). The CDR3 consists of 15 residues. The germline V and J ends were trimmed by 3 bases and 0 bases, with 12 bases remaining between them. The CDR3 sequence is CATSSGSGPSYEQYF. The CDR3 DNA reads as TGTGCCACCAGCAGCGGGTCAGGACCCTCCTACGAGCAGTACTTC. Supplemented by reference TRBV15 and TRBJ2-7, the full variable domain reads DAMVIQNPRYQVTQFGKPVTLSCSQTLNHNVMYWYQQKSSQAPKLLFHYYDKDFNNEADTPDNFQSRRPNTSFCFLDIRSPGLGDTAMYLCATSSGSGPSYEQYFGPGTRLTVT.

The table lists this clonotype with many counts. J is TRBJ2-5 and V is TRBV6-2 or TRBV6-3; 9 bases fit TRBD2. With 3 bases clipped from V and 0 bases from J, the junction kept 8 bases outside the gene matches. CDR3 size: 17 residues. Germline CDR1 is MNHEY and CDR2 is SVGEGT. The CDR3 sequence is CASSYPRRGGYQETQYF. Written as DNA, the CDR3 is TGTGCCAGCAGTTATCCGAGGCGGGGGGGCTACCAAGAGACCCAGTACTTC.

Concerning this clonotype: Since a much larger clone is just one base distant, this may be a read error. This chain joins TRBV4-3 and TRBJ2-3, with 11 bases lining up with TRBD2. The germline gives CDR1 LGHNA, CDR2 YSLEER. CDR3 length: 15 residues. CDR3 amino acids: CASRSLAGDADAQYF. Written as DNA, the CDR3 is TGCGCCAGCCGATCACTAGCGGGGGATGCAGATGCGCAGTATTTT.

The sample holds a few counts of this clonotype. The chain carries TRBV2 and TRBJ2-3; 7 bases map to TRBD2. Germline V CDR1 and CDR2: SNHLY, FYNNEI. This CDR3 comprises 14 residues. With 8 bases clipped from V and 6 bases from J, the junction kept 11 bases outside the gene matches. The CDR3 DNA follows: TGTGCCAGCTGCCTGACTAGCTCGAGGGATACGCAGTATTTT. This gives the protein CASCLTSSRDTQYF.

V usage is TRBV7-2 and J usage is TRBJ1-5; TRBD1 is a possible D gene (5 bases). V lost 5 bases to trimming and J lost 2 bases, with 13 bases between them. Germline V gene lookup returns CDR1 SGHTA and CDR2 FQGNSA. CDR3 length: 15 residues. CDR3 in DNA: TGTGCCAGCAGCGTTCGGGGGATTGGCAATCAGCCCCAGCATTTT. Its translation: CASSVRGIGNQPQHF.

This clonotype has more than one count but fewer than ten. The CDR3 DNA reads TGCGCCAGCAGCCAGGGGACAGGGTTGCCCTACAATGAGCAGTTCTTC. It codes for CASSQGTGLPYNEQFF. The gene calls are TRBV4-1 and TRBJ2-1; 9 bases align to TRBD1. Germline trimming cut 3 bases from V and 2 bases from J; bases unmatched to any gene: 5. From germline, CDR1 is MGHRA and CDR2 YSYEKL. The CDR3 length is 16 residues.

This clonotype showed up many times. The chain joins TRBV7-6 to TRBJ1-1; 8 bases fit TRBD1. The germline gives CDR1 SGHVS, CDR2 FNYEAQ. The CDR3 extends over 14 amino acids. V lost 5 bases and J lost 3; bases outside the gene matches: 5. The CDR3 bases are TGTGCCAGCAGCCCCAGGGGGCAGGACACTGAAGCTTTCTTT. It yields the protein CASSPRGQDTEAFF.

This clonotype was observed at least ten times. The chain recombines TRBV20-1 with TRBJ1-1, with no clear D. CDR1 is DFQATT and CDR2 is SNEGSKA in the germline V gene (reference sequence). V gave up 3 bases and J gave up 4 bases, with 9 bases separating them. CDR3 length equals 12 residues. The CDR3 DNA is TGCAGTGCTAGTTACAGCTCCACTGAAGCTTTCTTT. Translating gives CSASYSSTEAFF.

In this sample, this clonotype turned up many times. The V and J genes are TRBV12-3 or TRBV12-4 and TRBJ1-2; TRBD1 aligns across 10 bases. The CDR3 consists of 15 residues. The V and J ends lost 0 bases and 4 bases, in that order; junction bases with no gene match: 2. The CDR3 DNA reads TGTGCCAGCAGTTTAGCGGGACAGGGGTCCTATGGCTACACCTTC. Amino acid sequence: CASSLAGQGSYGYTF.

This clonotype has only a few counts. The chain couples TRBV7-2 to TRBJ1-2; D possibly corresponds to TRBD1 (6 bases). This CDR3 contains 14 residues. The germline V gene has CDR1 SGHTA and CDR2 FQGNSA. The V end lost 3 bases, the J end lost 4 bases, and 12 bases lay between the germline ends. CDR3 protein: CASSFKQGGYGYTF. CDR3 in DNA: TGTGCCAGCAGCTTTAAACAGGGCGGCTATGGCTACACCTTC.

The chain is built from TRBV2 and TRBJ1-4; TRBD1 agrees at 8 bases. This CDR3 region has 17 residues. V gave up 2 bases and J gave up 7 bases; unmatched junction bases: 12. Germline-derived CDR1 and CDR2 are SNHLY and FYNNEI. The CDR3 DNA reads TGTGCCAGCAGTGAAAGGGAACAGGGGGATTTCGGTGAAAAACTGTTTTTT. Translating it yields CASSEREQGDFGEKLFF.

This clonotype came up a few times. The rearrangement uses TRBV4-3 and TRBJ2-4; no definite D call. CDR1 and CDR2 (germline): LGHNA, YSLEER. V was trimmed by 1 base and J by 0 bases, leaving 22 bases between them. The CDR3 runs 20 residues. CDR3 region: CASSQGAAGENILAKNIQYF. CDR3 in DNA: TGCGCCAGCAGCCAAGGGGCGGCAGGCGAAAACATACTAGCCAAAAACATTCAGTACTTC.

The J gene is TRBJ1-5, the V gene TRBV12-3 or TRBV12-4; a weak D match, TRBD1 (5 bases). Trimming cost V 3 bases and J 2 bases, with 17 bases left between them. The CDR3 loop spans 17 amino acids. For the CDR3, the DNA is TGTGCCAGCAGTTTTTCAGGGTTCAAATGGGGCAATCAGCCCCAGCATTTT. Protein: CASSFSGFKWGNQPQHF.

This clonotype has ten or more counts. The chain employs TRBV6-2 or TRBV6-3 and TRBJ1-5; the D is unclear. The V end was cut by 6 bases, the J end by 0 bases, with 18 bases between. Germline V gives CDR1 MNHEY, CDR2 SVGEGT. The CDR3 consists of 17 residues. In DNA form, the CDR3 reads TGTGCCAGCAGCCGTAAACGGGAGGGTCCTAGCAATCAGCCCCAGCATTTT. Amino acids: CASSRKREGPSNQPQHF.

The genes are TRBV12-3 or TRBV12-4 and TRBJ1-5; D might be TRBD1 (5 bases). This CDR3 has 15 residues. With 6 bases removed from V and 0 bases from J, the gap between germline ends came to 12 bases. CDR3 DNA sequence: TGTGCCAGCAGGGGGCAGCTTAATAGCAATCAGCCCCAGCATTTT. It is translated as CASRGQLNSNQPQHF.